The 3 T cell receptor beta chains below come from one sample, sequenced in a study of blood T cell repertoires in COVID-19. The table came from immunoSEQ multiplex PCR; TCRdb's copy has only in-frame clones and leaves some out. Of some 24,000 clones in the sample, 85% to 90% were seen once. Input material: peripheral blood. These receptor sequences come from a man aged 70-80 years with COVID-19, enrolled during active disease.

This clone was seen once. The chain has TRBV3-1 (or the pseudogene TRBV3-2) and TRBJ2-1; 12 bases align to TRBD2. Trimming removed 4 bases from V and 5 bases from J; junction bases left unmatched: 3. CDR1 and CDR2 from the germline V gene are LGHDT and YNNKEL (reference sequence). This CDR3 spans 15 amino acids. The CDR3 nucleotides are TGTGCCAGCAGCCGGGGACTAGCGGGCGACAATGAGCAGTTCTTC. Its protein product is CASSRGLAGDNEQFF.

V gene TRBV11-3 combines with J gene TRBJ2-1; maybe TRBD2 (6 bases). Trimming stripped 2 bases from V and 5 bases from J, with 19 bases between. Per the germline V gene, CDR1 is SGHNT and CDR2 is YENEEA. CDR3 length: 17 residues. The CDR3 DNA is TGTGCCAGCAGCTTAAGCTCTCACCCCTCGGGGGACAATGAGCAGTTCTTC. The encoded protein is CASSLSSHPSGDNEQFF.

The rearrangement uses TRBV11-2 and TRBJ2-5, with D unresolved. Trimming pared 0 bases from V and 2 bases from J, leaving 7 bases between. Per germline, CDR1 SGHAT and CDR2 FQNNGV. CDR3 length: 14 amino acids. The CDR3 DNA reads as TGTGCCAGCAGCTTAGACCCTTTACAAGAGACCCAGTACTTC. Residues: CASSLDPLQETQYF.